The 17 T cell receptor beta chains listed next were all sequenced from one sample in a study of CXCR3-negative and CXCR3-positive naive CD8 T cells. The TRB libraries of cDNA were built by UMI-labeled 5' RACE. No DNA is given; TCRdb re-called the 5' RACE reads and lists each CDR3 protein once. In all, the sample yields about 130,000 distinct CDR3 sequences. Sequenced input: naive CXCR3- CD8+ T cells from blood. Subset described: CD45RO-CCR7+CD27+CD95- naive CD8+ T cells lacking CXCR3 (TNR3-). The source is a human donor in good health. Some clones in this sample may be carry-over from other donors' samples.

The chain uses TRBV12-3 or TRBV12-4 and TRBJ2-1. This CDR3 is 16 amino acids long. Here the CDR3 reads CASSLAIASSYNEQFF.

The chain joins TRBV29-1 to TRBJ2-1; there is no DNA to check the TCRdb D call of TRBD1. This CDR3 region has 13 residues. CDR1 is SQVTM and CDR2 is ANQGSEA in the germline V gene. This CDR3 reads CSVFPGGSNEQFF.

V is TRBV5-8 and J is TRBJ2-6; the TCRdb D gene call, TRBD1, has no DNA to confirm it. Germline V gene data show CDR1 as SGHTS and CDR2 as YDEGEE. CDR3 length: 18 amino acids. Here the CDR3 reads CASSWGGTLSSGANVLTF.

The chain combines TRBV7-2 with TRBJ2-7; TCRdb picks TRBD1, but there is no DNA to check that call. CDR1 is SGHTA and CDR2 is FQGNSA in the germline V gene. CDR3 length: 18 amino acids. CDR3 residues: CASSFARPATGILYEQYF.

The chain recombines TRBV24-1 with TRBJ2-1; the TRBD1 assignment by TCRdb is unverifiable without DNA. Germline loops: CDR1 KGHDR, CDR2 SFDVKD. The CDR3 runs to 11 residues. The CDR3 sequence is CATRTGGEQFF.

This chain links TRBV29-1 with TRBJ2-1. Germline assignment: CDR1 SQVTM and CDR2 ANQGSEA. This CDR3 comprises 11 residues. CDR3 residues: CSVEVLNEQFF.

The V call is TRBV6-5, the J call TRBJ2-1; absent DNA, TCRdb's TRBD1 call cannot be checked. Germline values: CDR1 MNHEY, CDR2 SVGAGI. The CDR3 consists of 14 residues. The CDR3 loop is CASRTTAAYNEQFF.

The chain couples TRBV5-6 to TRBJ2-1; TCRdb's D call of TRBD1 is untestable without DNA. Germline-derived CDR1 and CDR2 are SGHDT and YYEEEE. The CDR3 totals 15 residues. The CDR3 region is CASSLTPQGRDEQFF.

The V gene is TRBV27, the J gene TRBJ1-1; there is no DNA to check the TCRdb D call of TRBD1. This CDR3 has 13 residues. The germline V gene has CDR1 MNHEY and CDR2 SMNVEV (reference sequence). CDR3 sequence reads: CASSLGRIAEAFF.

This sequence joins TRBV6-1 and TRBJ2-1; TCRdb calls TRBD2, which cannot be checked without DNA. This CDR3 spans 16 amino acids. The germline V gene encodes CDR1 MNHNS and CDR2 SASEGT. CDR3 sequence: CASSGWGLAVYNEQFF.

The chain couples TRBV7-6 to TRBJ2-2; TCRdb reports TRBD2, a call that lacks DNA to check it against. The CDR3 is 16 residues long. Germline V CDR1 and CDR2: SGHVS, FNYEAQ. CDR3 in amino acids: CASSLWSSGNTGELFF.

The chain has TRBV29-1 and TRBJ2-5. Germline assignment: CDR1 SQVTM and CDR2 ANQGSEA. This CDR3 has 13 amino acids. The CDR3 sequence is CSVDDSNQETQYF.

J is TRBJ1-2 and V is TRBV27. The CDR3 has 13 amino acids. Germline V gene sequence: CDR1 MNHEY, CDR2 SMNVEV (reference sequence). The CDR3 protein is CASAVNSNYGYTF.

This chain joins TRBV7-9 and TRBJ2-7; TCRdb outputs TRBD1, but without DNA this stays unchecked. The CDR3 length is 14 residues. Per the germline V gene, CDR1 is SEHNR and CDR2 is FQNEAQ (reference sequence). Here the CDR3 reads CASSFPGLSYEQYF.

The chain couples TRBV6-4 to TRBJ2-3; TCRdb returns TRBD2, unconfirmable since there is no DNA. This CDR3 has 15 residues. Germline-derived CDR1 and CDR2 are MRHNA and SNTAGT. The CDR3: CASSRTSGSPDTQYF.

CDR3 sequence reads: CASSLGNRGDSPLHF. The chain carries TRBV5-1 and TRBJ1-6; TCRdb's assignment of TRBD1 cannot be checked, as there is no DNA. Per the germline V gene, CDR1 is SGHRS and CDR2 is YFSETQ. CDR3 size: 15 residues. Full variable domain (outside the CDR3, taken from reference TRBV5-1 and TRBJ1-6): KAGVTQTPRYLIKTRGQQVTLSCSPISGHRSVSWYQQTPGQGLQFLFEYFSETQRNKGNFPGRFSGRQFSNSRSEMNVSTLELGDSALYLCASSLGNRGDSPLHFGNGTRLTVT.

The V call is TRBV29-1, the J call TRBJ2-3; TCRdb's assignment of TRBD1 cannot be checked, as there is no DNA. Germline V gives CDR1 SQVTM, CDR2 ANQGSEA. The CDR3 contains 13 residues. CDR3 region: CSVEGGDTDTQYF.